The TCR beta chain under discussion was sequenced for a study of blood T cell repertoires in COVID-19. Germline V gene lookup returns CDR1 WSHSY and CDR2 SAAADI. The CDR3 covers 16 residues. Trimming pared 0 bases from V and 0 bases from J, leaving 11 bases between. Generated by immunoSEQ multiplex PCR, the TCRdb table keeps only in-frame clones and is missing some. The data show approximately 30,000 clones, about 93% seen once. The J gene is TRBJ2-5, the V gene TRBV10-2; a weak D match, TRBD2 (6 bases). This receptor was taken from a human donor in a cohort sampled during active COVID-19. Input material: peripheral blood. CDR3 amino acids: CASSESGGKNQETQYF. For the CDR3, the DNA is TGCGCCAGCAGTGAGTCTGGCGGGAAAAACCAAGAGACCCAGTACTTC.